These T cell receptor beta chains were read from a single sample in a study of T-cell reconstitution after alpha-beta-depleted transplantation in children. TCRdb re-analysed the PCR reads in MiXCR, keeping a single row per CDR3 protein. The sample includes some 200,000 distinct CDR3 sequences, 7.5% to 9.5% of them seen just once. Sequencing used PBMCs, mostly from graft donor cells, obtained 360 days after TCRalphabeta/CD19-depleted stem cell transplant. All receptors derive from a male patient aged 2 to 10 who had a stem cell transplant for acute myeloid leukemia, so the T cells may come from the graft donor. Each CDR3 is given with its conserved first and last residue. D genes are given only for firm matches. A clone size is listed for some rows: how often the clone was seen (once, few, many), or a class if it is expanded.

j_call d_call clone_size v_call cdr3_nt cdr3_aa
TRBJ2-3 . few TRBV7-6 TGTGCCAGCAGGGCAAAGGGGGGTTTCACAGATACGCAGTATTTT CASRAKGGFTDTQYF
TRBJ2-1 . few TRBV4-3 TGCGCCAGCAGCCAAGATCTGCAGGGAGGTAACAATGAGCAGTTCTTC CASSQDLQGGNNEQFF
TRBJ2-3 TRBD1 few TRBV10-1 TGCGCCAGCAGTGACCCCAGGGGGACAGATACGCAGTATTTT CASSDPRGTDTQYF
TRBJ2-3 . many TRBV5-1 TGTGCCAGCAGTGGTGCAGATACGCAGTATTTT CASSGADTQYF
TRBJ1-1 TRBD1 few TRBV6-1 TGTGCCAGCAGGAAGGGACAGATGAACACTGAAGCTTTCTTT CASRKGQMNTEAFF
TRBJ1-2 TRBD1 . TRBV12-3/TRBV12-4 TGTGCCAGCAGTTCCTGGGACAGCTTCTATGGCTACACCTTC CASSSWDSFYGYTF
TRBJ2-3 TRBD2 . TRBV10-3 TGTGCCATCAGTGCCGGGCTAGCGGGTCCACCTAGCACAGATACGCAGTATTTT CAISAGLAGPPSTDTQYF
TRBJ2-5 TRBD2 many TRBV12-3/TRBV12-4 TGTGCCAGCAGTACCGGGACTAGCGGGATCCATCGGGAGACCCAGTACTTC CASSTGTSGIHRETQYF
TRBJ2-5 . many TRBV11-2 TGTGCCAGCAGCTTAGGGACAAACAGGGAGACCCAGTACTTC CASSLGTNRETQYF
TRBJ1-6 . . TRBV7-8 TGTGCCAGCAGCCCCCGAACGGGGACGAGCTCCTATAATTCACCCCTCCACTTT CASSPRTGTSSYNSPLHF
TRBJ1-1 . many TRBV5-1 TGCGCCAGCAGCTTGACGGTACAGAACACTGAAGCTTTCTTT CASSLTVQNTEAFF
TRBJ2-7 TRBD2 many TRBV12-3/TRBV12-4 TGTGCCAGCAGTTTAGACGGACTAGCGGATAGCGAGCAGTACTTC CASSLDGLADSEQYF
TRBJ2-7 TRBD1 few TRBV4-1 TGCGCCAGCAGCCAGGCCGGGACAGGGGACGACTACGAGCAGTACTTC CASSQAGTGDDYEQYF
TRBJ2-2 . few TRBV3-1 TGTGCCAGCAGCCAAGTCCGCGGGATTTATCGGTCCGGGGAGCTGTTTTTT CASSQVRGIYRSGELFF
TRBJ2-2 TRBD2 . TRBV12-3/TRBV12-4 TGTGCCAGCAGTCGGGGGGCCGGGGAGCTGTTTTTT CASSRGAGELFF
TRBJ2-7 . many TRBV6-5 TGTGCCAGCACCGCCGGGGACGAGCAGTACTTC CASTAGDEQYF
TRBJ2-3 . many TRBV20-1 TGCAGTGCTAGGTGGACCCTCACAGATACGCAGTATTTT CSARWTLTDTQYF
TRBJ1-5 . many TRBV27 TGTGCCAGCAGTTTAAGCGGGCTCAATCAGCCCCAGCATTTT CASSLSGLNQPQHF
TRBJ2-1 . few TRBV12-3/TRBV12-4 TGTGCCAGCAGTTTAAATGGGGGGCGGAATGAGCAGTTCTTC CASSLNGGRNEQFF
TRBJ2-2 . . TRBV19 TGTGCCAGTATTGACGGCAGGATAAACACCGGGGAGCTGTTTTTT CASIDGRINTGELFF
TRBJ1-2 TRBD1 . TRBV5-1 TGCGCCAGCAGCGCGACAGGGGGTGATGGCTACACCTTC CASSATGGDGYTF
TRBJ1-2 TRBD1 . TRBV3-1 TGTGCCAGCAGCCAATACGACAGGGAGGCCTCCTACACCTTC CASSQYDREASYTF
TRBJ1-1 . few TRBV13 TGTGCCAGCAGCTTAGGGGCAGGGCTTATGAACACTGAAGCTTTCTTT CASSLGAGLMNTEAFF
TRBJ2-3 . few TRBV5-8 TGTGCCAGCAGCTACTTCTGGGGGACTAGCACAGATACGCAGTATTTT CASSYFWGTSTDTQYF
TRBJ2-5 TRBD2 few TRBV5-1 TGCGCCAGCAGCTTGAATCCAGGGAGGGGAGAGACCCAGTACTTC CASSLNPGRGETQYF
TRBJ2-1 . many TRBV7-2 TGTGCCAGCAGCTTAGTTGGCTCCGTAAGTCGGAATGAGCAGTTCTTC CASSLVGSVSRNEQFF
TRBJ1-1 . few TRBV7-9 TGTGCCAGCAGCTTCCTGGGCATGAACACTGAAGCTTTCTTT CASSFLGMNTEAFF
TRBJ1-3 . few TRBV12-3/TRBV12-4 TGTGCCAGCAGTTTACAAGCTGGAAACACCATATATTTT CASSLQAGNTIYF
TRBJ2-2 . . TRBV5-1 TGCGCCAGCAGCAATTTCCCGGGTTCGAACACCGGGGAGCTGTTTTTT CASSNFPGSNTGELFF
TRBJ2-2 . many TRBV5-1 TGCGCCAGCAGCTTGGTTCCAGGGCCCCCTTCCGGGGAGCTGTTTTTT CASSLVPGPPSGELFF
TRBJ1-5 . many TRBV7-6 TGTGCCAGCAGCTTTGGCGTGGGGACGCAGCCCCAGCATTTT CASSFGVGTQPQHF
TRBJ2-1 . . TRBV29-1 TGCAGCGTCCAGACAGGAAAGAGGCATGAGCAGTTCTTC CSVQTGKRHEQFF
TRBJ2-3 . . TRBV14 TGTGCCAGCAGCCCAGGGTTCTCTAGCACAGATACGCAGTATTTT CASSPGFSSTDTQYF
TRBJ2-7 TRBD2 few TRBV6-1 TGTGCCAGCAGTACCGGGACTAGCGGGAGGGCTCCCTCCTACGAGCAGTACTTC CASSTGTSGRAPSYEQYF
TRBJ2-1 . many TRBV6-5 TGTGCCAGCAGTTACCTCCTCGGGGACCTCTACAATGAGCAGTTCTTC CASSYLLGDLYNEQFF
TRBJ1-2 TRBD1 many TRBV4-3 TGCGCCAGCAGCTCGCAGGAGGGACAGGGTTATGGCTACACCTTC CASSSQEGQGYGYTF
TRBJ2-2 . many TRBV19 TGTGCCAGTAGTATTCAGGACAGACCCATTAGGGACACCGGGGAGCTGTTTTTT CASSIQDRPIRDTGELFF
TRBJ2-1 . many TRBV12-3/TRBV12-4 TGTGCCAGCAGTTTTTTTGTTGGTGAGCAGTTCTTC CASSFFVGEQFF
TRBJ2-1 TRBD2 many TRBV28 TGTGCCAGCAGTTTCGCCGGACTAGCGGAATACAATGAGCAGTTCTTC CASSFAGLAEYNEQFF
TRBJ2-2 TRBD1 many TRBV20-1 TGCAGTGCACTGACAGGGCCGAACACCGGGGAGCTGTTTTTT CSALTGPNTGELFF
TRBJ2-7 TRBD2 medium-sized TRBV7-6 TGTGCCAGCAGTGAACTAGCGGGAGCCGACGAGCAGTACTTC CASSELAGADEQYF
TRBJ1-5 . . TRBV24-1 TGTGCCACCAGTGACGTAGTCTTACGCCCAGGTCGTAATCAGCCCCAGCATTTT CATSDVVLRPGRNQPQHF
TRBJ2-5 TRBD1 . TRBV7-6 TGTGCCACCGGACAGGGTGTGAGAGAGACCCAGTACTTC CATGQGVRETQYF
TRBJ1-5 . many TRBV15 TGTGCCACCAGCACCGGGCTAAATCAGCCCCAGCATTTT CATSTGLNQPQHF
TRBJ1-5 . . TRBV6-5 TGTGCCAGCGTCTCGGTTCCCAATCAGCCCCAGCATTTT CASVSVPNQPQHF
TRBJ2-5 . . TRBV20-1 TGCAGTGCTGAACCTTTGGGAGAGACCCAGTACTTC CSAEPLGETQYF
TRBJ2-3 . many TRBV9 TGTGCCAGCAGCCTTCTCGGGTTTACAGATACGCAGTATTTT CASSLLGFTDTQYF
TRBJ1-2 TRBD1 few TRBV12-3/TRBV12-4 TGTGCCAGCAGTTCGGACAGGGCTCGGCGCGGCTACACCTTC CASSSDRARRGYTF
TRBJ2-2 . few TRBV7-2 TGTGCCAGCAGCTTAGTCGGGAGCGTGGGTACCGGGGAGCTGTTTTTT CASSLVGSVGTGELFF
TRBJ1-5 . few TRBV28 TGTGCCAGCAGTTTATGGAGGGCAGGGTCGAGCAATCAGCCCCAGCATTTT CASSLWRAGSSNQPQHF
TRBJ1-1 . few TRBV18 TGTGCCAGCTCCCCTACGACGAGGGTCATGAACACTGAAGCTTTCTTT CASSPTTRVMNTEAFF
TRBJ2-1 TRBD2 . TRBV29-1 TGCAGCGTTGAAGGGACTAGCGGGGGTTACAATGAGCAGTTCTTC CSVEGTSGGYNEQFF
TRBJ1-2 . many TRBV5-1 TGCGCCAGCAGCGGGGACTATGGCTACACCTTC CASSGDYGYTF
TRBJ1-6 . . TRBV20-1 TGCAGTGCTACCGGGGGTTCCTATAATTCACCCCTCCACTTT CSATGGSYNSPLHF